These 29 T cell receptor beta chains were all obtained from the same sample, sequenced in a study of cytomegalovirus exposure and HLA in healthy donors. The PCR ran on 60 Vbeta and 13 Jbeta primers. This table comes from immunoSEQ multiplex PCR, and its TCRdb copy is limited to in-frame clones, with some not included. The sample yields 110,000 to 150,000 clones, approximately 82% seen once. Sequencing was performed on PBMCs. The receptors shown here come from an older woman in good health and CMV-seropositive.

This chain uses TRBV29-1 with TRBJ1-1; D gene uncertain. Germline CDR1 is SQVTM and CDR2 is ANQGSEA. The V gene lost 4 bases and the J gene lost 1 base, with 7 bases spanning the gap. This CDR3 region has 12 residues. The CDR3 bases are TGCAGCGTTGTACTGAGGAACACTGAAGCTTTCTTT. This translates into CSVVLRNTEAFF.

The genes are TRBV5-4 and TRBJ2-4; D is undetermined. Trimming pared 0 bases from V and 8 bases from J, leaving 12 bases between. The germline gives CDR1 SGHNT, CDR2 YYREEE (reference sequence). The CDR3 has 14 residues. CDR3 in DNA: TGTGCCAGCAGCTTGGGCTCTGGGCGAGACATTCAGTACTTC. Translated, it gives CASSLGSGRDIQYF.

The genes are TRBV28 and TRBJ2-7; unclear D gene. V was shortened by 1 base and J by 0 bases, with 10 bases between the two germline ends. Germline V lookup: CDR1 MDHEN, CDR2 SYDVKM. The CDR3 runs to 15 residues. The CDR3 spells CASSLYGQSSYEQYF. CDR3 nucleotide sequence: TGTGCCAGCAGTTTATATGGGCAGTCCTCCTACGAGCAGTACTTC.

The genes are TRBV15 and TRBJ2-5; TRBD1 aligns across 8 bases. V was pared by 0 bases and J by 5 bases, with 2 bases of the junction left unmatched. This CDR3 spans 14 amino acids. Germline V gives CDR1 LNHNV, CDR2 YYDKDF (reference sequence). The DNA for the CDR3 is TGTGCCACCAGCAGAGACCGGACAGGGGAGACCCAGTACTTC. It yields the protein CATSRDRTGETQYF.

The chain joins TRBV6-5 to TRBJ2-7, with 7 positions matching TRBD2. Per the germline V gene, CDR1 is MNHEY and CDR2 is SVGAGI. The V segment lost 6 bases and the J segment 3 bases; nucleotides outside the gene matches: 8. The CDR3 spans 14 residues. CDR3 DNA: TGTGCCAGCAGACCCCGGGAGGCTTACTACGAGCAGTACTTC. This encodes CASRPREAYYEQYF.

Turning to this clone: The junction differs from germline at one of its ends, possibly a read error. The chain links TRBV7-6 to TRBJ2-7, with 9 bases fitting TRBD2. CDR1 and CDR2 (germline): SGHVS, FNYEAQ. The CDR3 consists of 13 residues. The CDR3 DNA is TGTGCCAGCAGCGTAGCGGGAGTGGACGAGCAGTACTTC. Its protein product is CASSVAGVDEQYF. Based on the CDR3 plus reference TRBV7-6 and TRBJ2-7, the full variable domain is GAGVSQSPRYKVTKRGQDVALRCDPISGHVSLYWYRQALGQGPEFLTYFNYEAQQDKSGLPNDRFSAERPEGSISTLTIQRTEQRDSAMYRCASSVAGVDEQYFGPGTRLTVT.

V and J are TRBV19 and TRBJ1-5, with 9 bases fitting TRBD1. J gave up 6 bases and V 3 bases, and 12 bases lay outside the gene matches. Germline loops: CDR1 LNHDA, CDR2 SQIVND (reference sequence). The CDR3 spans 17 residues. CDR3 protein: CASSMETGGLWGQPQHF. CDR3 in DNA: TGTGCCAGTAGTATGGAGACAGGGGGACTTTGGGGTCAGCCCCAGCATTTT. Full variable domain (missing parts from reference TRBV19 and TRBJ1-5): DGGITQSPKYLFRKEGQNVTLSCEQNLNHDAMYWYRQDPGQGLRLIYYSQIVNDFQKGDIAEGYSVSREKKESFPLTVTSAQKNPTAFYLCASSMETGGLWGQPQHFGDGTRLSIL.

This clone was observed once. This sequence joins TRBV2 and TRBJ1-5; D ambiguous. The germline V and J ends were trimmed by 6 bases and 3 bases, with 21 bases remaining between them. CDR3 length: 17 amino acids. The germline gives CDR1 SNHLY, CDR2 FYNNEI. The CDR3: CASSPVRVLTLNQPQHF. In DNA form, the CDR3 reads TGTGCCAGCAGCCCTGTACGGGTGCTTACTCTCAATCAGCCCCAGCATTTT.

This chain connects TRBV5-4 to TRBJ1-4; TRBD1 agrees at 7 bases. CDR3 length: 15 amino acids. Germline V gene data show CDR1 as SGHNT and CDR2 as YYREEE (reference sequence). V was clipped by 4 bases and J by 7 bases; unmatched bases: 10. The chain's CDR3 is CASSRTGAWGEKLFF. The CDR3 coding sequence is TGTGCCAGCAGCCGAACAGGGGCTTGGGGTGAAAAACTGTTTTTT.

The DNA for the CDR3 is TGTGCCAGCAGCCAAGGCGGGTCAGGGGACTCCTACAATGAGCAGTTCTTC. Its protein product is CASSQGGSGDSYNEQFF. The chain couples TRBV4-2 to TRBJ2-1, with a weak D call TRBD1 (6 bases). Germline lookup yields CDR1 LGHNA and CDR2 YNFKEQ. The CDR3 length is 17 residues. Trimming took off 1 base at V and 0 bases at J, with 13 bases between the two ends.

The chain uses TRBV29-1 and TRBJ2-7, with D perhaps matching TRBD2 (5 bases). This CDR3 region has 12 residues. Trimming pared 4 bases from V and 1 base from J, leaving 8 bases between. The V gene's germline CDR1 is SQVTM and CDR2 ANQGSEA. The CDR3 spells CSVGSGSYEQYF. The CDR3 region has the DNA TGCAGCGTTGGGAGCGGATCCTACGAGCAGTACTTC.

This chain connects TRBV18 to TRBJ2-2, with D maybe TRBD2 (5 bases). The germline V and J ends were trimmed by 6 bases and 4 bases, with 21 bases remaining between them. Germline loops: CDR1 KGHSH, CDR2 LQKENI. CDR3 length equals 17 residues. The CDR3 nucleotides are TGTGCCAGCTCTCCGACCACACGAACGGCGGGCACCGGGGAGCTGTTTTTT. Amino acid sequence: CASSPTTRTAGTGELFF.

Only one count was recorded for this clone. CDR3 sequence: CASKLTGTGELFF. The CDR3 DNA is TGTGCCAGCAAATTAACCGGCACCGGGGAGCTGTTTTTT. The genes are TRBV28 and TRBJ2-2, with no clear D. V was clipped by 7 bases and J by 4 bases, with 10 bases between them. Germline V gene lookup returns CDR1 MDHEN and CDR2 SYDVKM. The CDR3 has 13 amino acids.

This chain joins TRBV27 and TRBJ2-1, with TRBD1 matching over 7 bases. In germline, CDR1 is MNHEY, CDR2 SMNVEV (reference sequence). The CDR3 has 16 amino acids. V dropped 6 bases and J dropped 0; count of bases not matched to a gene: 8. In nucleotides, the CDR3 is TGTGCCAGCAGGCCCACAGGGGACCTCTCCTACAATGAGCAGTTCTTC. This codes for CASRPTGDLSYNEQFF.

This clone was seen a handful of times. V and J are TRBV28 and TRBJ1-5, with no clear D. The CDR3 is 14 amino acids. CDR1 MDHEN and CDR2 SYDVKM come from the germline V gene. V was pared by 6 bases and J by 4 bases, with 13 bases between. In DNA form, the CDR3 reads TGTGCCAGCAGGGGAGAGAGCAAGAATCAGCCCCAGCATTTT. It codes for CASRGESKNQPQHF.

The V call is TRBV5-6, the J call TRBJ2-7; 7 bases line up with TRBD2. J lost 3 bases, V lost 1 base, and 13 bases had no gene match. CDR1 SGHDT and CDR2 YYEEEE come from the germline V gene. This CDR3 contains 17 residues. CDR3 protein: CASSLQFLGLADYEQYF. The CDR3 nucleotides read TGTGCCAGCAGCTTGCAATTTTTAGGTCTAGCGGACTACGAGCAGTACTTC.

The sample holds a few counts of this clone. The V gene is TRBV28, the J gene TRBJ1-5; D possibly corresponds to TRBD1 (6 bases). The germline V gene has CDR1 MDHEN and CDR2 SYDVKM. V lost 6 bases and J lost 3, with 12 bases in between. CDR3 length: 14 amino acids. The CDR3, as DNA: TGTGCCAGCAGGGGACATTGGCTCAATCAGCCCCAGCATTTT. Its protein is CASRGHWLNQPQHF.

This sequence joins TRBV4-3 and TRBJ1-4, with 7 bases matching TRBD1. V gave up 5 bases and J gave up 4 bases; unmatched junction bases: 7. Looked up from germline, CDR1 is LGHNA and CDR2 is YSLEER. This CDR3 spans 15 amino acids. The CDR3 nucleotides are TGCGCCAGCAGCAACCCGGGACAGAATAATGAAAAACTGTTTTTT. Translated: CASSNPGQNNEKLFF.

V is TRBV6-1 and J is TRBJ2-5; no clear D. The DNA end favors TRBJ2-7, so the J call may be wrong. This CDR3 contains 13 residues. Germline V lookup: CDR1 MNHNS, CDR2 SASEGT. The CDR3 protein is CASSESSSYEQYF. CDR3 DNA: TGTGCCAGCAGTGAATCTAGCTCCTACGAGCAGTACTTC.

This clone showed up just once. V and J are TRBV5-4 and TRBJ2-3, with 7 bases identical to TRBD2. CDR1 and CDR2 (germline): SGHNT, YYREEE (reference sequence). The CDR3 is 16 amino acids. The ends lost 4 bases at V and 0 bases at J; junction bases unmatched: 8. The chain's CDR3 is CASSGTGGTSTDTQYF. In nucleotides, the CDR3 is TGTGCCAGCAGCGGAACGGGAGGAACTAGCACAGATACGCAGTATTTT.

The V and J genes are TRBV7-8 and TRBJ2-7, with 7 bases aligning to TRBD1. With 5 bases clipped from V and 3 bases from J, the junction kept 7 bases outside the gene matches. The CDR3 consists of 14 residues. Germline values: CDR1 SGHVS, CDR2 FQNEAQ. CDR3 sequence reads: CASSPTGVVYEQYF. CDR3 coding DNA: TGTGCCAGCAGCCCAACAGGGGTGGTCTACGAGCAGTACTTC. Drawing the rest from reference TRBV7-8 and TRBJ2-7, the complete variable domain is GAGVSQSPRYKVAKRGQDVALRCDPISGHVSLFWYQQALGQGPEFLTYFQNEAQLDKSGLPSDRFFAERPEGSVSTLKIQRTQQEDSAVYLCASSPTGVVYEQYFGPGTRLTVT.

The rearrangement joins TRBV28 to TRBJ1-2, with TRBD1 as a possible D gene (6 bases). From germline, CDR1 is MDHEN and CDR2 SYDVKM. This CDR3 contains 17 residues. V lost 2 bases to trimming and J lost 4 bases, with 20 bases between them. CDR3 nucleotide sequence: TGTGCCAGCAGTTTAGGCAGGGGTAATGGGAGTAGCTATGGCTACACCTTC. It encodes CASSLGRGNGSSYGYTF.

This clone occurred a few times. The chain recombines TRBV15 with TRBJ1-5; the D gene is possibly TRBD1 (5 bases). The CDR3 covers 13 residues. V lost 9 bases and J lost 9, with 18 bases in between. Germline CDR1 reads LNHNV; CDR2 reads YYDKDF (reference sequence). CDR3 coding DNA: TGTGCCACAACCGCCGGCCAGGGAGGGCCCCAGCATTTT. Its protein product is CATTAGQGGPQHF.

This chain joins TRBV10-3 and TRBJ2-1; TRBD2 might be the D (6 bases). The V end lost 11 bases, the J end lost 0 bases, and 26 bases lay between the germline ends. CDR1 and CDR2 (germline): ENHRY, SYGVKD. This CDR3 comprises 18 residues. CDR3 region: CALNGGIGPKSSYNEQFF. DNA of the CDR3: TGTGCCCTAAATGGCGGGATTGGCCCCAAGAGCTCCTACAATGAGCAGTTCTTC.

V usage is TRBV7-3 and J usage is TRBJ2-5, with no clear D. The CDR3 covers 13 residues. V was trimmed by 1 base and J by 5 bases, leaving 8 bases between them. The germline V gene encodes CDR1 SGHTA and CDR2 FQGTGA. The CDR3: CASSLITGETQYF. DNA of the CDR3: TGTGCCAGCAGCTTAATAACCGGGGAGACCCAGTACTTC.

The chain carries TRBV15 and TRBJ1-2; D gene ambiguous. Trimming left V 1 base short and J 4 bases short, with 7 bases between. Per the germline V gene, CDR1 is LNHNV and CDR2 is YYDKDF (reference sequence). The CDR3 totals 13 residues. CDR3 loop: CATSRGASYGYTF. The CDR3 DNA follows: TGTGCCACCAGCAGAGGGGCGTCCTATGGCTACACCTTC.

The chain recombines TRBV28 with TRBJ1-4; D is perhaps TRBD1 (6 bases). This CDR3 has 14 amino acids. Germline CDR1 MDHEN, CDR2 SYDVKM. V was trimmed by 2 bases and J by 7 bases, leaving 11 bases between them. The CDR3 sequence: CASSLKGESEKLFF. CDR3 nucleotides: TGTGCCAGCAGTTTAAAGGGGGAGAGTGAAAAACTGTTTTTT.

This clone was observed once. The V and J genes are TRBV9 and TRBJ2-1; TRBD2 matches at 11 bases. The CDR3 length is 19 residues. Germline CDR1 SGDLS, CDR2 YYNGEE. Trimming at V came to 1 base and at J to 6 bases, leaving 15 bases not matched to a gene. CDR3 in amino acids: CASSVSGTSGSGLSNEQFF. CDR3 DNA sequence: TGTGCCAGCAGCGTATCAGGAACTAGCGGGAGTGGGTTGAGCAATGAGCAGTTCTTC.

The CDR3, as DNA: TGTGCCAGCAGTCGCCGGGACAGTTTCTATGGCTACACCTTC. This sequence encodes CASSRRDSFYGYTF. The chain uses TRBV28 and TRBJ1-2; 7 positions agree with TRBD1. Per the germline V gene, CDR1 is MDHEN and CDR2 is SYDVKM. V dropped 5 bases and J dropped 4; count of bases not matched to a gene: 7. This CDR3 contains 14 residues.